The clone carrying this T cell receptor beta chain was recorded once. The CDR3 has 12 amino acids. Trimming took off 4 bases at V and 7 bases at J, with 10 bases between the two ends. CDR1 is LNHDA, CDR2 SQIVND, per germline (reference sequence). The data originate from a study of blood T cell repertoires in COVID-19. Study-level background: Samples representing acute and convalescent COVID-19 were sourced from the United States, Italy and Spain. Sample material is recorded as cDNA or gDNA derived from T cells, B-cell-depleted T cells, or PBMCs.

Original methodology: Reference gene primer amplification gave nucleated cell count estimates. Here immunoSEQ multiplex PCR was the method, and the copy in TCRdb shows in-frame clones only, minus some. Clonal size and the V and J genes are those of that table, whereas D and trimming came from the DNA. Of approximately 220,000 clones listed, around 84% are singletons. The clonotype was recovered from a man between 60 and 75 years old with acute or convalescent COVID-19. The material sequenced was peripheral blood. This sequence joins TRBV19 and TRBJ1-2; no reliable D call. CDR3 coding DNA: TGTGCCAGTAGTAGGCGGGAAACTGGCTACACCTTC. Its translation is CASSRRETGYTF.